These 17 T cell receptor beta chains came from one sample sequenced in a study of CD8 T cells in Susac syndrome. Random hexamers were used to reverse transcribe roughly 0.45 to 1 ug of RNA. TCRdb ran MiXCR on the immunoSEQ multiplex PCR reads and lists one entry per CDR3 protein. The sample carries about 22,000 distinct CDR3 sequences, 85% to 95% recorded once. The sequenced material came from CD8+ T cells from PBMCs. The receptors were sampled from a human donor in good health.

As regards this clonotype: As the CDR3 is not closed by the conserved phenylalanine or tryptophan, this likely results from a read error. The chain uses TRBV20-1 and TRBJ1-2, with D tentatively TRBD1 (5 bases). Germline-derived CDR1 and CDR2 are DFQATT and SNEGSKA (reference sequence). Trimming took off 3 bases at V and 7 bases at J, with 18 bases between the two ends. The CDR3 spans 14 residues. CDR3 region: CSARGDPGWGGYTL. CDR3 DNA: TGCAGTGCTAGGGGGGACCCAGGGTGGGGTGGCTACACCCTC.

V and J are TRBV6-1 and TRBJ1-6; TRBD1 agrees at 7 bases. The V and J ends lost 3 bases and 10 bases, in that order; junction bases with no gene match: 3. The CDR3 length is 13 residues. Germline assignment: CDR1 MNHNS and CDR2 SASEGT. This CDR3 is CASSEWDSSPLHF. The CDR3, as DNA: TGTGCCAGCAGTGAGTGGGACAGCTCACCCCTCCACTTT.

The chain has TRBV4-3 and TRBJ1-5, with no clear D. This CDR3 is 15 amino acids long. V shed 4 bases and J shed 1 base, with 11 bases lying between them. Germline V gene data show CDR1 as LGHNA and CDR2 as YSLEER. CDR3 region: CASSLFRGSNQPQHF. CDR3 DNA sequence: TGCGCCAGCAGCCTCTTCCGCGGGAGCAATCAGCCCCAGCATTTT.

The chain has TRBV25-1 and TRBJ1-1; D is possibly TRBD1 (5 bases). The germline gives CDR1 MGHDK, CDR2 SYGVNS. The CDR3 extends over 16 amino acids. With 1 base removed from V and 1 base from J, the gap between germline ends came to 13 bases. The CDR3 loop reads CASSESGQGENTEAFF. The DNA for the CDR3 is TGTGCCAGCAGTGAATCCGGGCAGGGAGAGAACACTGAAGCTTTCTTT.

The chain has TRBV5-1 and TRBJ2-7; D may match TRBD1 or TRBD2 (7 bases each). CDR1 is SGHRS and CDR2 is YFSETQ in the germline V gene. V lost 4 bases to trimming and J lost 3 bases, with 17 bases between them. The CDR3 loop spans 15 amino acids. The CDR3 coding sequence is TGCGCCAGCAGCCTTGACAGGGAGGGTGGCTACGAGCAGTACTTC. Its translation: CASSLDREGGYEQYF.

V usage is TRBV20-1 and J usage is TRBJ1-6, with D possibly matching TRBD1 (5 bases). The V end lost 2 bases, the J end lost 0 bases, and 14 bases lay between the germline ends. Germline-derived CDR1 and CDR2 are DFQATT and SNEGSKA (reference sequence). This CDR3 region has 17 residues. In DNA, the CDR3 is TGCAGTGCTAGATGGGGCGGGCGGAGCTCCTATAATTCACCCCTCCACTTT. It specifies CSARWGGRSSYNSPLHF.

This clonotype was seen a few times. The chain is built from TRBV7-9 and TRBJ1-1; D is ambiguous. Germline V lookup: CDR1 SEHNR, CDR2 FQNEAQ (reference sequence). V was pared by 1 base and J by 4 bases, with 4 bases between. The CDR3 extends over 12 amino acids. Here the CDR3 reads CASSLDVTEAFF. The CDR3 DNA reads as TGTGCCAGCAGCTTAGATGTCACTGAAGCTTTCTTT. The full variable domain, rest sourced from reference TRBV7-9 and TRBJ1-1, is DTGVSQNPRHKITKRGQNVTFRCDPISEHNRLYWYRQTLGQGPEFLTYFQNEAQLEKSRLLSDRFSAERPKGSFSTLEIQRTEQGDSAMYLCASSLDVTEAFFGQGTRLTVV.

The chain couples TRBV7-9 to TRBJ1-1; the D gene is possibly TRBD1 (6 bases). Germline V gives CDR1 SEHNR, CDR2 FQNEAQ (reference sequence). The germline V and J ends were trimmed by 5 bases and 0 bases, with 10 bases remaining between them. The CDR3 consists of 14 residues. In DNA, the CDR3 is TGTGCCAGCAGCCCGGACAGCTTGAACACTGAAGCTTTCTTT. Its protein product is CASSPDSLNTEAFF.

This chain uses TRBV10-2 with TRBJ1-4; D is possibly TRBD1 (5 bases). With 6 bases removed from V and 4 bases from J, the gap between germline ends came to 12 bases. Germline V gene data show CDR1 as WSHSY and CDR2 as SAAADI. This CDR3 has 14 amino acids. The CDR3 DNA is TGCGCCAGCAGAGCCGACAGTAGTAATGAAAAACTGTTTTTT. It is translated as CASRADSSNEKLFF.

The chain employs TRBV11-2 and TRBJ2-5, with D possibly being TRBD1 (5 bases). Trimming pared 2 bases from V and 2 bases from J, leaving 9 bases between. CDR1 is SGHAT, CDR2 FQNNGV, per germline. The CDR3 is 14 amino acids. The CDR3 loop is CASSLPRVQETQYF. The CDR3 nucleotides read TGTGCCAGCAGCTTACCCAGGGTTCAAGAGACCCAGTACTTC.

V gene TRBV11-2 combines with J gene TRBJ1-2; D not certain. Germline lookup yields CDR1 SGHAT and CDR2 FQNNGV. The CDR3 extends over 12 amino acids. Trimming removed 8 bases at V and 5 bases at J, with 12 bases between. The CDR3: CASEGSTYGYTF. The DNA for the CDR3 is TGTGCCAGCGAGGGCAGTACGTATGGCTACACCTTC.

V usage is TRBV27 and J usage is TRBJ2-5; D gene unclear. The germline V and J ends were trimmed by 5 bases and 5 bases, with 21 bases remaining between them. The germline V gene has CDR1 MNHEY and CDR2 SMNVEV (reference sequence). The CDR3 loop spans 16 amino acids. The CDR3 DNA is TGTGCCAGCAGTACACACTCCGGGTCTATGAGGGAGACCCAGTACTTC. Residues: CASSTHSGSMRETQYF.

V gene TRBV20-1 combines with J gene TRBJ2-5; D remains unclear. The CDR3 length is 14 residues. Germline lookup yields CDR1 DFQATT and CDR2 SNEGSKA (reference sequence). Trimming left V 0 bases short and J 2 bases short, with 10 bases between. The CDR3 spells CSARDGKVQETQYF. The CDR3 region has the DNA TGCAGTGCTAGAGATGGAAAAGTACAAGAGACCCAGTACTTC.

The rearrangement links TRBV15 to TRBJ1-2; D is ambiguous. Trimming removed 5 bases at V and 3 bases at J, with 16 bases between. Per the germline V gene, CDR1 is LNHNV and CDR2 is YYDKDF (reference sequence). The CDR3 covers 15 residues. The CDR3 spells CATSSPNWKDYGYTF. The CDR3 nucleotides are TGTGCCACCAGCTCCCCGAACTGGAAAGACTATGGCTACACCTTC. The full variable domain, its missing parts supplied by reference TRBV15 and TRBJ1-2, is DAMVIQNPRYQVTQFGKPVTLSCSQTLNHNVMYWYQQKSSQAPKLLFHYYDKDFNNEADTPDNFQSRRPNTSFCFLDIRSPGLGDTAMYLCATSSPNWKDYGYTFGSGTRLTVV.

The chain combines TRBV4-3 with TRBJ1-2; D might be TRBD1 (6 bases). The CDR3 length is 20 residues. V was shortened by 1 base and J by 0 bases, with 24 bases between the two germline ends. Per the germline V gene, CDR1 is LGHNA and CDR2 is YSLEER. The CDR3 sequence: CASSQGLRKGRQVANYGYTF. The CDR3 DNA follows: TGCGCCAGCAGCCAAGGGTTACGGAAGGGTCGACAGGTAGCTAACTATGGCTACACCTTC.

V is TRBV6-2 or TRBV6-3 and J is TRBJ2-7; D may be TRBD1 (5 bases). Trimming took off 6 bases at V and 2 bases at J, with 14 bases between the two ends. This CDR3 is 14 amino acids long. Germline assignment: CDR1 MNHEY and CDR2 SVGEGT. The CDR3 is CASSLQTGAYEQYF. In DNA form, the CDR3 reads TGTGCCAGCAGCCTTCAAACAGGCGCCTACGAGCAGTACTTC.

The rearrangement joins TRBV9 to TRBJ1-5; D unresolved. Germline lookup yields CDR1 SGDLS and CDR2 YYNGEE. CDR3 length: 14 amino acids. Trimming pared 0 bases from V and 4 bases from J, leaving 8 bases between. The CDR3 here is CASSVDGWNQPQHF. DNA of the CDR3: TGTGCCAGCAGCGTAGATGGGTGGAATCAGCCCCAGCATTTT.